A single sample is the source of the 9 T cell receptor beta chains below, sequenced in a study of persistence of HIV-infected CD4 T cells (TCRdb year 2020). The immunoSEQ hsTCRB assay version 4, run in survey mode, was used to sequence TCRbeta repertoires from genomic DNA. The table was pulled from immuneACCESS by TCRdb, which kept in-frame rearrangements only. Such tables lose some clones; where checked, under half of the loss comes from unresolved V genes, and the rest has no known cause. The sample profile shows 30,000 to 45,000 clones; approximately 88% of them were found once. The top ten clones comprise about 1.3% of the sample. The intended sense of this specimen's treatment or condition label: suppressive antiretroviral therapy. As a nonspecific positive control representing the CD4+ T cell repertoire, cells were stimulated with anti-CD3/anti-CD28 magnetic beads. CD4+ T cells that responded were sorted based on upregulation of both CD40 ligand and CD69.

These receptors are not linked to any known antigen. Source: CD4+ T cells sorted from PBMCs after 18-hour stimulation, taken from a patient who received antiretroviral therapy. Interpreted using the paper, the cell subset or site label stands for: CD40L+CD69+ CD4 T cells responding to anti-CD3/anti-CD28 beads, representing the overall repertoire. The receptor set was obtained from an adult man with HIV who was CMV-seropositive.

This chain joins TRBV25-1 and TRBJ2-7; D is possibly TRBD2 (6 bases). V was pared by 1 base and J by 4 bases, with 14 bases between. Germline V gene sequence: CDR1 MGHDK, CDR2 SYGVNS. The CDR3 runs 15 residues. The CDR3 nucleotides are TGTGCCAGCAGTGAATTTCGGGGGAATAGGTACGAGCAGTACTTC. This sequence encodes CASSEFRGNRYEQYF.

There are a few counts of this clone. This chain connects TRBV4-2 to TRBJ2-5, with D possibly matching TRBD1 (5 bases). CDR1 is LGHNA, CDR2 YNFKEQ, per germline. This CDR3 is 16 amino acids long. V lost 1 base and J 4 bases, leaving 16 bases between the germline ends. The CDR3: CASSQVGPESLETQYF. The DNA for the CDR3 is TGTGCCAGCAGCCAAGTGGGGCCCGAGAGTCTAGAGACCCAGTACTTC.

Only one count was recorded for this clone. This rearrangement joins TRBV19 to TRBJ1-2; D remains ambiguous. Looked up from germline, CDR1 is LNHDA and CDR2 is SQIVND (reference sequence). The CDR3 runs to 12 residues. V dropped 3 bases and J dropped 6 bases, with 8 bases sitting between them. The CDR3 region is CASSMRTDGYTF. CDR3 sequence (DNA): TGTGCCAGTAGTATGCGGACCGATGGCTACACCTTC.

V gene TRBV5-6 combines with J gene TRBJ2-1; D is perhaps TRBD2 (5 bases). V gave up 4 bases and J gave up 10 bases, with 21 bases separating them. Germline values: CDR1 SGHDT, CDR2 YYEEEE. The CDR3 runs 15 residues. The CDR3 sequence is CASSPSRRGWREQFF. The CDR3 nucleotides read TGTGCCAGCAGCCCGTCGAGACGGGGATGGAGAGAGCAGTTCTTC.

V gene TRBV9 combines with J gene TRBJ2-4, with TRBD1 matching 8 bases. V was clipped by 4 bases and J by 4 bases; unmatched bases: 10. The CDR3 contains 16 residues. The germline CDR1 and CDR2 sequences are SGDLS and YYNGEE. Written as DNA, the CDR3 is TGTGCCAGCAGCCCCGCGATGACAGGGGTTAAAAACATTCAGTACTTC. Amino acids: CASSPAMTGVKNIQYF.

The chain joins TRBV27 to TRBJ2-6; perhaps TRBD2 as D (5 bases). The germline V gene encodes CDR1 MNHEY and CDR2 SMNVEV (reference sequence). This CDR3 region has 18 residues. Trimming left V 2 bases short and J 0 bases short, with 14 bases between. The DNA for the CDR3 is TGTGCCAGCAGTTTAGAGGGCGGGTGGAGCTCTGGGGCCAACGTCCTGACTTTC. It encodes CASSLEGGWSSGANVLTF. Drawing the rest from reference TRBV27 and TRBJ2-6, the complete variable domain is EAQVTQNPRYLITVTGKKLTVTCSQNMNHEYMSWYRQDPGLGLRQIYYSMNVEVTDKGDVPEGYKVSRKEKRNFPLILESPSPNQTSLYFCASSLEGGWSSGANVLTFGAGSRLTVL.

The gene calls are TRBV5-1 and TRBJ2-6; 10 bases agree with TRBD1. V lost 2 bases, J lost 1 base, and 6 bases stayed unmatched. Germline CDR1 SGHRS, CDR2 YFSETQ. The CDR3 has 18 residues. The CDR3 loop reads CASSLLRQGASGANVLTF. The CDR3 bases are TGCGCCAGCAGCTTATTAAGACAGGGGGCATCTGGGGCCAACGTCCTGACTTTC.

The rearrangement uses TRBV20-1 and TRBJ1-3; D is perhaps TRBD1 (6 bases). This CDR3 is 13 amino acids long. V was trimmed by 3 bases and J by 8 bases, leaving 14 bases between them. CDR1 is DFQATT, CDR2 SNEGSKA, per germline (reference sequence). The CDR3 here is CSASGGAGHTIYF. CDR3 coding DNA: TGCAGTGCTAGTGGGGGGGCTGGGCACACCATATATTTT.

This chain uses TRBV28 with TRBJ1-2; a weak D match, TRBD1 (5 bases). Trimming cost V 7 bases and J 8 bases, with 17 bases left between them. Germline-derived CDR1 and CDR2 are MDHEN and SYDVKM. The CDR3 length is 13 residues. CDR3 nucleotides: TGTGCCAGCATCCCGGGGGGGGGTTACGGCTACACCTTC. Residues: CASIPGGGYGYTF.